This T cell receptor beta chain is from a study of blood T cell repertoires in COVID-19. Overall study: Donors in the United States, Italy and Spain gave samples during acute or convalescent COVID-19. T cells, B-cell-depleted T cells, or PBMCs provided the cDNA or gDNA that served as material.

The Seattle patients joined while their infection was active and were tracked longitudinally afterward. CDR3 length equals 17 residues. Germline assignment: CDR1 SEHNR and CDR2 FQNEAQ (reference sequence). V dropped 1 base and J dropped 6; count of bases not matched to a gene: 8. As originally analysed: Using reference gene primer amplification, nucleated cell counts were estimated. Assay: immunoSEQ multiplex PCR; the TCRdb copy retains only in-frame clones and omits some. That table furnishes V, J and clone size, whereas the DNA furnished D and trimming. The sample carries approximately 350,000 clones, around 92% recorded once.

The sample taken for sequencing was peripheral blood. The TCR comes from a woman in her 30s with COVID-19, enrolled during active disease. V is TRBV7-9 and J is TRBJ2-2; 10 nucleotides line up with TRBD1. DNA of the CDR3: TGTGCCAGCAGCTTAGGACAGGGGGCGAGACGGGCCGGGGAGCTGTTTTTT. It yields the protein CASSLGQGARRAGELFF.